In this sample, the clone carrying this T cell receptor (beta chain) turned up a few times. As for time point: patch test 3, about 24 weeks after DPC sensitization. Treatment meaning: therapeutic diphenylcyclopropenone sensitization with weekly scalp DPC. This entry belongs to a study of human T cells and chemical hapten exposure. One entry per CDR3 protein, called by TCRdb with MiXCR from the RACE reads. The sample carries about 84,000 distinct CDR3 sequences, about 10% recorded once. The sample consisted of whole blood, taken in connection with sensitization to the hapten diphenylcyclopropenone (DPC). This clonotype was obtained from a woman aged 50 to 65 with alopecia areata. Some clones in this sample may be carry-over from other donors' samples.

In nucleotides, the CDR3 is TGTGCCAGCAGCTTACAGCCCAGTAGACTAGCGGGAGAGCAAGAGACCCAGTACTTC. It yields the protein CASSLQPSRLAGEQETQYF. V usage is TRBV7-2 and J usage is TRBJ2-5, with 12 bases matching TRBD2. V shed 2 bases, J shed 2 bases, and the junction held 12 bases outside the gene matches. Germline CDR1 reads SGHTA; CDR2 reads FQGNSA. The CDR3 spans 19 residues.